This passage covers 10 T cell receptor beta chains from one sample sequenced in a study of T cell repertoires in cytomegalovirus infection. TCRdb analysed the reads with MiXCR anew, one entry per CDR3 protein. The profile covers approximately 500,000 distinct CDR3 sequences, with more than 15% appearing a single time and roughly a quarter taken by the ten largest. Sequenced: CD8+ T cells from PBMCs. All receptors derive from a human donor in good health (CMV status not recorded). Some clones in this sample may be carry-over from other donors' samples.

This clonotype was recorded many times. The chain recombines TRBV12-3 or TRBV12-4 with TRBJ1-1; 7 bases are shared with TRBD1. With 6 bases clipped from V and 8 bases from J, the junction kept 6 bases outside the gene matches. This CDR3 has 12 amino acids. CDR3 in DNA: TGTGCCAGCAGCTTGGGACAGACCGAAGCTTTCTTT. Encoded protein: CASSLGQTEAFF.

The rearrangement uses TRBV4-1 and TRBJ1-5; the match to TRBD1 covers 8 bases. The CDR3 spans 16 residues. The germline gives CDR1 MGHRA, CDR2 YSYEKL. The J segment lost 5 bases and the V segment lost 3 bases, leaving 9 bases of the junction unmatched. The CDR3 DNA sequence: TGCGCCAGCAGCCATGCCTTAACAGGGGGACATCAGCCCCAGCATTTT. This gives the protein CASSHALTGGHQPQHF.

The chain employs TRBV5-1 and TRBJ2-3, with 7 bases matching TRBD2. Germline CDR1 is SGHRS and CDR2 is YFSETQ. The CDR3 loop spans 17 amino acids. After removal of 0 bases from V and 0 bases from J, the junction contained 7 bases not matched to a gene. This CDR3 is CASSLEGLVASTDTQYF. CDR3 in DNA: TGCGCCAGCAGCTTGGAAGGACTAGTCGCTAGCACAGATACGCAGTATTTT. The variable domain in full, completed from reference TRBV5-1 and TRBJ2-3, reads KAGVTQTPRYLIKTRGQQVTLSCSPISGHRSVSWYQQTPGQGLQFLFEYFSETQRNKGNFPGRFSGRQFSNSRSEMNVSTLELGDSALYLCASSLEGLVASTDTQYFGPGTRLTVL.

At least ten counts were recorded for this clonotype. Here the CDR3 reads CASSFTSGSTNEQFF. In DNA form, the CDR3 reads TGTGCCAGCAGCTTCACTAGCGGGAGTACAAATGAGCAGTTCTTC. The chain is built from TRBV7-8 and TRBJ2-1; TRBD2 matches at 11 bases. The trim removed 3 bases at V and 7 bases at J, leaving 5 bases unmatched. Germline V lookup: CDR1 SGHVS, CDR2 FQNEAQ. This CDR3 region has 15 residues.

In its sample, this clonotype was seen many times. V is TRBV7-6 and J is TRBJ2-5, with 12 bases matching TRBD2. CDR1 and CDR2 (germline): SGHVS, FNYEAQ. Trimming removed 5 bases from V and 4 bases from J; junction bases left unmatched: 5. The CDR3 length is 15 residues. The CDR3 coding sequence is TGTGCCAGCAGCCCGACTAGCGGGGGAACAGAGACCCAGTACTTC. It codes for CASSPTSGGTETQYF.

Comment on this clonotype: It is likely a read error, because the conserved phenylalanine at the end of the CDR3 is missing. The gene calls are TRBV3-1 and TRBJ2-1; no reliable D call. Trimming took 0 bases from V and 5 from J, leaving 17 bases between them. The germline V gene has CDR1 LGHDT and CDR2 YNNKEL (reference sequence). The CDR3 covers 17 residues. CDR3 protein: CASSQELWIEADNEQFL. DNA of the CDR3: TGTGCCAGCAGCCAAGAACTATGGATCGAAGCAGACAATGAGCAGTTCTTA.

This clonotype was found many times. The genes are TRBV27 and TRBJ2-7; possibly TRBD1 or TRBD2 for D (6 bases each). Trimming removed 3 bases from V and 7 bases from J, with 16 bases in between. CDR3 length equals 14 residues. Germline CDR1 MNHEY, CDR2 SMNVEV (reference sequence). CDR3 in amino acids: CASSFGGPRGEQYF. The CDR3 coding sequence is TGTGCCAGCAGTTTTGGGGGGCCTCGGGGGGAGCAGTACTTC.

A single count supports this clonotype. A much larger clone differs from this one at a single base, so this may be a read error. This likely comes from a read error, as the CDR3 has no conserved phenylalanine or tryptophan at its end. The chain is built from TRBV7-4 and TRBJ1-1; perhaps TRBD1 as D (5 bases). The V gene's germline CDR1 is SGHVT and CDR2 SQSDAQ. The germline V and J ends were trimmed by 0 bases and 5 bases, with 16 bases remaining between them. The CDR3 runs 16 residues. CDR3 DNA sequence: TGTGCCAGCAGCTTAGCGCAGGTAGGGGATTTTACTGAAGCTTTCCTT. The encoded protein is CASSLAQVGDFTEAFL.

This clonotype has only a few counts. V is TRBV3-1 and J is TRBJ2-4; 8 bases map to TRBD2. The V segment lost 3 bases and the J segment 2 bases; nucleotides outside the gene matches: 3. This CDR3 region has 15 residues. The germline V gene encodes CDR1 LGHDT and CDR2 YNNKEL (reference sequence). This chain's CDR3 is CASSQGGGPKNIQYF. The CDR3 nucleotides are TGTGCCAGCAGCCAGGGCGGGGGGCCCAAAAACATTCAGTACTTC.

The chain links TRBV25-1 to TRBJ2-7, with D perhaps matching TRBD1 (7 bases). The CDR3 has 14 residues. Germline V lookup: CDR1 MGHDK, CDR2 SYGVNS. Trimming shortened V by 5 bases and J by 4 bases, and 15 bases separated the two germline ends. As DNA, the CDR3 is TGTGCCAGCAGTTGGAGGGGGCGAGGGTACGAGCAGTACTTC. This translates into CASSWRGRGYEQYF.